This T cell receptor beta chain was recorded in a study of T-cell memory formation after mild COVID-19. General study results and limits: Cross-reactive memory apparently joined, as some responding clones appeared in pre-infection memory. Contracting CD4+ clones lay largely in CM and EM, with CD8+ ones residing in EMRA.

Sample barcodes and UMIs were carried by the TCR alpha and TCR beta cDNA libraries that 5'RACE generated with constant-segment primers. TCRdb independently ran MiXCR on the 5' RACE reads; one entry per CDR3 protein. The table lists 89,000 or so distinct CDR3 sequences, around 13% of them singletons. This clonotype showed up just a few times. Its antigen is not identified. This CDR3 spans 13 amino acids. V dropped 8 bases and J dropped 6 bases, with 16 bases sitting between them. Germline assignment: CDR1 SGHVS and CDR2 FQNEAQ. The chain recombines TRBV7-8 with TRBJ1-2; TRBD1 might be the D (6 bases). Sample: PBMCs or a T cell subset sorted from them (not recorded which). The TCR originated in a young man who had mild COVID-19 (a few samples of this study predate the infection). Cell type and time point are not known. CDR3 protein: CASGIQGAHGYTF. CDR3 DNA: TGTGCCAGCGGAATACAGGGAGCCCATGGCTACACCTTC.